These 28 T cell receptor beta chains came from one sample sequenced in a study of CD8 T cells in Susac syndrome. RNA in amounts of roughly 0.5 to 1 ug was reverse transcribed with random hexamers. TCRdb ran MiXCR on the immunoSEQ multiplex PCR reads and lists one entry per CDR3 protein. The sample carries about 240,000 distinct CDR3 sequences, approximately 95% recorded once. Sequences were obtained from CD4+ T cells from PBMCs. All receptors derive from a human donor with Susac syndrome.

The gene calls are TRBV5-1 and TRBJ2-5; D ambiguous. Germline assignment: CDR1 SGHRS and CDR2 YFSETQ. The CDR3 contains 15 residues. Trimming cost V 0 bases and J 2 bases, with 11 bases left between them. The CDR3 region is CASSLDPGLQETQYF. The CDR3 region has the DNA TGCGCCAGCAGCTTGGACCCCGGGCTACAAGAGACCCAGTACTTC.

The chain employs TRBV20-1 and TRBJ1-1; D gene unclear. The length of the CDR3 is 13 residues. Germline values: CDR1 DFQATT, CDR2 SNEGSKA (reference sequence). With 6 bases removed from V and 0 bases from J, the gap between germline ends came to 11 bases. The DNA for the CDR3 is TGCAGTGCCCGCCAGATGGTGAACACTGAAGCTTTCTTT. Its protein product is CSARQMVNTEAFF.

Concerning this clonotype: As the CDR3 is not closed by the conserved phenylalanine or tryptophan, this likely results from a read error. CDR3: CASSQVSGRAGETQYL. CDR3 nucleotides: TGTGCCAGCAGCCAAGTCTCCGGGAGGGCGGGGGAGACCCAGTACCTC. V gene TRBV4-2 combines with J gene TRBJ2-5, with 8 bases lining up with TRBD2. The CDR3 runs 16 residues. Trimming cost V 1 base and J 5 bases; bases outside gene matches: 9. Germline assignment: CDR1 LGHNA and CDR2 YNFKEQ.

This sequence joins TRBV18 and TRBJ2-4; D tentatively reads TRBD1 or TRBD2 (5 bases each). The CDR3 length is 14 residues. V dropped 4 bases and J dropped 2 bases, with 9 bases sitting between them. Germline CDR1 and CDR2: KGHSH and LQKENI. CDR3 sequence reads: CASSRDGTKNIQYF. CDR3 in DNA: TGTGCCAGCTCACGGGACGGCACCAAAAACATTCAGTACTTC.

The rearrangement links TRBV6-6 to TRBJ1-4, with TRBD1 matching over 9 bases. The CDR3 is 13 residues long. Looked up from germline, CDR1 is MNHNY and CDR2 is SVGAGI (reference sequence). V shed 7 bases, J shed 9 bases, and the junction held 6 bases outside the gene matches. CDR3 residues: CASTAGQGKKLFF. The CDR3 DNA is TGTGCCAGCACCGCGGGACAGGGCAAAAAACTGTTTTTT.

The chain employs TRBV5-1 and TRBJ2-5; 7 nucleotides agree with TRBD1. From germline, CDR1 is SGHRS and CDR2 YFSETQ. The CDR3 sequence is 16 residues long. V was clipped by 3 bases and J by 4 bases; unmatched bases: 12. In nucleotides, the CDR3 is TGCGCCAGCAGCTCCAAAGTGGGGACAGCAACAGAGACCCAGTACTTC. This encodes CASSSKVGTATETQYF.

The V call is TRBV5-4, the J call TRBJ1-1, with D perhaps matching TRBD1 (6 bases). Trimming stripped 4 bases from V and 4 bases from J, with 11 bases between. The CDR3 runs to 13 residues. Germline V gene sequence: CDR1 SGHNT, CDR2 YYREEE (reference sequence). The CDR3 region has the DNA TGTGCCAGCAGCGGGGGGCTGGGCACTGAAGCTTTCTTT. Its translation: CASSGGLGTEAFF.

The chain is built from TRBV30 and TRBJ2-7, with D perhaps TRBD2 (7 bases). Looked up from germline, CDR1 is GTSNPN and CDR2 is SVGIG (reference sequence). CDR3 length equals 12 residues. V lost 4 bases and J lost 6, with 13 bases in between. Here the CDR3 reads CAWKGEGSEQYF. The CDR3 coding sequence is TGTGCCTGGAAGGGGGAGGGTAGCGAGCAGTACTTC.

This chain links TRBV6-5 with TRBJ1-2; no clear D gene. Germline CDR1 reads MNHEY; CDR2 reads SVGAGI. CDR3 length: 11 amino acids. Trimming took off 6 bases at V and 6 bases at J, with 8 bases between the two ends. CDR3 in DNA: TGTGCCAGCAGCCGGGGTCATGGCTACACCTTC. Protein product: CASSRGHGYTF.

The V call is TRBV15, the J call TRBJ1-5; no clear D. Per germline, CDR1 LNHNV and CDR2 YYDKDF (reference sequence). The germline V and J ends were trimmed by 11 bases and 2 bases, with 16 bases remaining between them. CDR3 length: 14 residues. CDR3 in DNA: TGTGCCCCCGTCTCAGCTAATGGCAATCAGCCCCAGCATTTT. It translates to CAPVSANGNQPQHF.

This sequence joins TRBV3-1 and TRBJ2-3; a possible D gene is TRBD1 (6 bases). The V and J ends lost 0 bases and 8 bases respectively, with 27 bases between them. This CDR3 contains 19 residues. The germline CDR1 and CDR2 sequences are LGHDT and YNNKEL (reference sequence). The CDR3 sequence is CASSQEGIQGREELGTQYF. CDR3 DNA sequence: TGTGCCAGCAGCCAAGAGGGAATACAGGGAAGAGAGGAGTTGGGTACGCAGTATTTT.

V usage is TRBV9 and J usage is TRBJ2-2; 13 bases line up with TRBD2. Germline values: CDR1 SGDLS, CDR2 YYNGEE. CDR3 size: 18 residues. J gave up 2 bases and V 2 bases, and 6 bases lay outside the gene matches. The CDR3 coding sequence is TGTGCCAGCAGCGTTACCGGGACTAGCGGGGTTAACACCGGGGAGCTGTTTTTT. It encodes CASSVTGTSGVNTGELFF.

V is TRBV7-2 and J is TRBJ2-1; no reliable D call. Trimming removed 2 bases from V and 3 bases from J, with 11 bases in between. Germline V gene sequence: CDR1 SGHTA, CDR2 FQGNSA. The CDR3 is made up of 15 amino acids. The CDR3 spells CASSLYEVIYNEQFF. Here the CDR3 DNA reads TGTGCCAGCAGCTTATACGAAGTAATCTACAATGAGCAGTTCTTC. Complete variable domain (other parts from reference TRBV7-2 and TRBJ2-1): GAGVSQSPSNKVTEKGKDVELRCDPISGHTALYWYRQSLGQGLEFLIYFQGNSAPDKSGLPSDRFSAERTGGSVSTLTIQRTQQEDSAVYLCASSLYEVIYNEQFFGPGTRLTVL.

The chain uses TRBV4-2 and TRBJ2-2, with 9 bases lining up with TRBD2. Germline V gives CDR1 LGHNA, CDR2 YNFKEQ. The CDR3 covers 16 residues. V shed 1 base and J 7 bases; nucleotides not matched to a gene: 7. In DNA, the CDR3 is TGTGCCAGCAGCCAAGGCGGGAGGGCCTGGGGCGGGGAGCTGTTTTTT. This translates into CASSQGGRAWGGELFF.

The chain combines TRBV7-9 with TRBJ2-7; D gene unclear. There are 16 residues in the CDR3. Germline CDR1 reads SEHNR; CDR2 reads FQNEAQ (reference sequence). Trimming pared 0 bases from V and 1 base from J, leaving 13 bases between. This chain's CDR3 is CASSLAGGVGSYEQYF. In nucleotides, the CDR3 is TGTGCCAGCAGCTTAGCGGGTGGCGTAGGGTCCTACGAGCAGTACTTC.

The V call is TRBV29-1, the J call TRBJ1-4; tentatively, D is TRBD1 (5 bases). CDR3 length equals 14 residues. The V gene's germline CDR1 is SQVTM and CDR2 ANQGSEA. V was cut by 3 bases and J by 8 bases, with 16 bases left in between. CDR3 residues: CSVEAMQGGEKLFF. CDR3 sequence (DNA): TGCAGCGTTGAGGCTATGCAGGGAGGGGAAAAACTGTTTTTT.

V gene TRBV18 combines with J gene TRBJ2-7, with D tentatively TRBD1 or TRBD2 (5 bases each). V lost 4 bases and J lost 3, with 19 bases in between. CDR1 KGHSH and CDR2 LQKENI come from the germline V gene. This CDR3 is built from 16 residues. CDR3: CASSLAHGTANYEQYF. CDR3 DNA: TGTGCCAGCTCACTTGCCCACGGGACGGCAAACTACGAGCAGTACTTC.

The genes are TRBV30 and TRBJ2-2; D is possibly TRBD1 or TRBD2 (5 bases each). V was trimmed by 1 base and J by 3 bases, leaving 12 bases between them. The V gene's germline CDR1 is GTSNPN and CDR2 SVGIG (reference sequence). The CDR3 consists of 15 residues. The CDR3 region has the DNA TGTGCCTGGAGTGGGGGGAGAAGAGACACCGGGGAGCTGTTTTTT. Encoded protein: CAWSGGRRDTGELFF.

CDR3: CASSVDRSNYGYTF. The CDR3 nucleotides are TGTGCCAGCAGCGTCGACAGGAGCAACTATGGCTACACCTTC. The rearrangement links TRBV9 to TRBJ1-2, with D possibly matching TRBD1 (6 bases). The CDR3 runs to 14 residues. Trimming shortened V by 2 bases and J by 2 bases, and 10 bases separated the two germline ends. In germline, CDR1 is SGDLS, CDR2 YYNGEE. Full variable domain (outside the CDR3, taken from reference TRBV9 and TRBJ1-2): DSGVTQTPKHLITATGQRVTLRCSPRSGDLSVYWYQQSLDQGLQFLIQYYNGEERAKGNILERFSAQQFPDLHSELNLSSLELGDSALYFCASSVDRSNYGYTFGSGTRLTVV.

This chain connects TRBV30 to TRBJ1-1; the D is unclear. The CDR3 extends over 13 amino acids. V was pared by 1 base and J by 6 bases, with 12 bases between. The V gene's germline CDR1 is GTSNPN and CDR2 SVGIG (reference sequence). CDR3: CAWSARATAEAFF. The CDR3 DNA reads TGTGCCTGGAGTGCAAGGGCGACTGCTGAAGCTTTCTTT. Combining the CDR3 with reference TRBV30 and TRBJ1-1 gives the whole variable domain SQTIHQWPATLVQPVGSPLSLECTVEGTSNPNLYWYRQAAGRGLQLLFYSVGIGQISSEVPQNLSASRPQDRQFILSSKKLLLSDSGFYLCAWSARATAEAFFGQGTRLTVV.

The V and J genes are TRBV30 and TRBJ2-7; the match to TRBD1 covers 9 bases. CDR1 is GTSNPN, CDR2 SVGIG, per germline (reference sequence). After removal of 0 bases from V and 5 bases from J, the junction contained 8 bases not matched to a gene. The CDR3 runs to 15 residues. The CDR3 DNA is TGTGCCTGGAGTGTACGGAGGACAGGGGCCCACGAGCAGTACTTC. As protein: CAWSVRRTGAHEQYF.

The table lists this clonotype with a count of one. CDR3 in amino acids: CASSYATNTDTQYF. The CDR3 DNA reads as TGTGCCAGCAGTTACGCAACGAACACAGATACGCAGTATTTT. The chain uses TRBV6-6 and TRBJ2-3; no definite D call. The CDR3 spans 14 residues. The germline CDR1 and CDR2 sequences are MNHNY and SVGAGI (reference sequence). Trimming shortened V by 2 bases and J by 2 bases, and 8 bases separated the two germline ends.

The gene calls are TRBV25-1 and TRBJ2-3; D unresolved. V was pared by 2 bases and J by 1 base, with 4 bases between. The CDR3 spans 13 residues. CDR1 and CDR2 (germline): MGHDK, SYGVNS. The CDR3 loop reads CASSEVGTDTQYF. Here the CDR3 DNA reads TGTGCCAGCAGTGAAGTTGGCACAGATACGCAGTATTTT. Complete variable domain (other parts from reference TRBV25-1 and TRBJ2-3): EADIYQTPRYLVIGTGKKITLECSQTMGHDKMYWYQQDPGMELHLIHYSYGVNSTEKGDLSSESTVSRIRTEHFPLTLESARPSHTSQYLCASSEVGTDTQYFGPGTRLTVL.

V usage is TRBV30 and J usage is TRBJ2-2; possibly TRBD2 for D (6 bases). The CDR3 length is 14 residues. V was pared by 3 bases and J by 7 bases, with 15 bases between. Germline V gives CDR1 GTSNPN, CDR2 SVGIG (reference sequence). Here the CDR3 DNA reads TGTGCCTGGAGCAGTCTTAGCGGTTACGGGGAGCTGTTTTTT. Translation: CAWSSLSGYGELFF.

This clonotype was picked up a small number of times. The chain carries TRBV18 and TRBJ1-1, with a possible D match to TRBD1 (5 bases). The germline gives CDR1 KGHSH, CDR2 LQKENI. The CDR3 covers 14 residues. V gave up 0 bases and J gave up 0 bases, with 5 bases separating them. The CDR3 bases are TGTGCCAGCTCACCACCGACAGTGAACACTGAAGCTTTCTTT. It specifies CASSPPTVNTEAFF.

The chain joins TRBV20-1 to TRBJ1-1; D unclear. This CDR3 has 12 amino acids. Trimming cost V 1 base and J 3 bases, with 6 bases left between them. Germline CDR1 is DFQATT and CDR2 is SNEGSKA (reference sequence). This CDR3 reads CSARGWDTEAFF. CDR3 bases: TGCAGTGCTAGAGGCTGGGACACTGAAGCTTTCTTT.

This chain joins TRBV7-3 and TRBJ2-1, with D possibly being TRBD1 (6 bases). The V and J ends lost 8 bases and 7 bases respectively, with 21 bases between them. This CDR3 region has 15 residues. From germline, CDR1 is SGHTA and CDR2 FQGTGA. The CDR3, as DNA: TGTGCCAGCGGCCCCAATTCAGGGGAGATAAATGAGCAGTTCTTC. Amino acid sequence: CASGPNSGEINEQFF.

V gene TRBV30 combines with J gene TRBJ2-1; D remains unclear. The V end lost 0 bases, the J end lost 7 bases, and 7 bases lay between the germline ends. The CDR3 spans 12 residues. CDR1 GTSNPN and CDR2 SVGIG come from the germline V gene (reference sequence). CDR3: CAWSVGWNEQFF. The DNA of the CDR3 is TGTGCCTGGAGTGTAGGATGGAATGAGCAGTTCTTC.